This T cell receptor (beta chain) was recorded in a study of identical twins (dated by TCRdb to between 2015 and 2016). A note on the overall study: The study deep-sequenced TCR alpha and beta repertoires from monozygotic twins, unrelated adults of various ages and cord blood to test whether fetal clonotypes persist. To rule out contamination, replicate twin experiments were performed at different times with different library preparation protocols.

Overall study results and their limits: Invariant T cells such as MAIT and iNKT could partly confound zero-insertion analyses, though diverse VJ usage argued against this for most clonotypes. In monozygotic twins, out-of-frame TCR alpha sharing was systematically underestimated by recombination models, although the models agreed with sharing between unrelated individuals. Compared with coincidental sharing between unrelated individuals, an excess of low generation-probability sequences was observed among out-of-frame TCR alpha sequences shared between twins. Abundant cord blood beta clonotypes carried fewer insertions; young adult naive repertoires showed a weaker similar trend, while memory repertoires showed none. Because the same donors could not be followed over many years, the conclusions depended on cross-sectional statistical analysis. The excess sharing between twins in beta out-of-frame sequences was weaker because fewer shared sequences reduced the signal-to-noise ratio.

Measured from the cysteine to the phenylalanine, the CDR3 is 14 residues long. The kept DNA is CDR3 alone, 42 bases in frame from the first base. Details on this clonotype: Its antigen is not yet known. Nothing much larger sits one base from this clone, and base qualities are not available.

Every donor in the study was a healthy Caucasian. Three pairs of female monozygotic twins, all aged roughly 18 to 29 years, were included in the twin cohort. Peripheral blood mononuclear cells were the source from which RNA for the TCR libraries was isolated. Library preparation used 5' RACE. Data came from an Illumina HiSeq 2000. Template switching added a universal primer binding site, and the final cDNA carried a unique molecular identifier that allowed TCR cDNA molecules to be counted accurately. Specific primers in the conserved constant-segment region were used to synthesize first-strand cDNA for TCR alpha and beta chains. Each cDNA library was double barcoded, with a SMART-Mk sample barcode plus Illumina barcodes, to control for contamination. Two successive PCR steps introduced TruSeq adapter sequences along with Illumina sample barcodes. Sequencing of the TCR alpha and beta cDNA libraries was done on the Illumina HiSeq platform using custom primers. The original methods were these. MiGEC was used to process raw reads and extract unique molecular identifiers, and MiXCR was used to find CDR3 positions. For each individual, recombination models were inferred using an EM algorithm with the repgenHMM and IGoR tools. Shared clonotypes were analyzed with the tcR package in R, and sharing was normalized by the product of cloneset sizes. To study raw recombination without the effects of thymic and clonal selection, out-of-frame nonproductive sequences were analyzed. Through fastp at Q25 and MiXCR, TCRdb rebuilt clones from the public reads, retaining in-frame beta chains. Entries are consolidated by CDR3 protein sequence, retaining the most common genes and DNA. The V and J calls were not made by the authors but by TCRdb's processing. The sample has 650,000 to 750,000 distinct CDR3 sequences on record, around 20% of them singletons. The top ten constitute around 4.4% of the sample.

These records were also assigned to another study, of T cells expressing NK-cell markers. The second study reports: Three sorted T-cell subsets (CD3+CD56+NKG2C+, CD3+CD56+NKG2C- and CD3+CD56-NKG2C+) from fewer than 10 donors had their TCR beta-chain repertoires profiled. Among the eight sequenced donors, seven were HCMV-seropositive and one was HCMV-seronegative. In several experiments an anti-gammadeltaTCR antibody was added to restrict sorting to alphabetaTCR-expressing T cells. In a handful of donors, the dominant CD3+CD56+NKG2C+ clonotypes were found to rank among the top 10 CD8+ clonotypes and to make up roughly 1.0-7.0% of CD8+ T cells. Those dominant clonotypes were again the most abundant among CD3+CD56-NKG2C+ cells in a handful of donors, at about 25-65%. It remained unclear whether the expanded NKG2C-expressing T cell clones were specific for HCMV antigens. The study sequenced eight donors, all healthy volunteers chosen at random: three men and five women. HCMV-specific IgG was detected in serum with a commercial ELISA kit to determine HCMV serostatus. For 5 or 6 donors, unsorted PBMC were also used to sequence bulk peripheral blood T-cell repertoires. MIGEC was used to demultiplex reads and group reads by UMI, and MiTCR was used to assemble and quantify clonotypes. To remove erroneous sequences, TCR cDNA sequences were retained only when supported by two or more reads. The tcR package was used for downstream repertoire analysis, and clonotypes were matched across fractions by CDR3 nucleotide sequence plus V segment. VDJmatch was used to annotate antigen specificity against VDJdb, with one amino acid substitution in CDR3 allowed.

The specimen sequenced was PBMCs. The clonotype comes from a woman aged 18-29 years in good health. The chain is assembled from TRBV21-1 and TRBJ2-7; the table gives TRBD1 as D, unverified against the DNA. TRBV21-1 is deemed a pseudogene. CDR3 reads: CASSPTGQSNEQYF. Read as DNA, the sequence is TGTGCCAGCAGCCCAACCGGACAGTCCAACGAGCAGTACTTC.